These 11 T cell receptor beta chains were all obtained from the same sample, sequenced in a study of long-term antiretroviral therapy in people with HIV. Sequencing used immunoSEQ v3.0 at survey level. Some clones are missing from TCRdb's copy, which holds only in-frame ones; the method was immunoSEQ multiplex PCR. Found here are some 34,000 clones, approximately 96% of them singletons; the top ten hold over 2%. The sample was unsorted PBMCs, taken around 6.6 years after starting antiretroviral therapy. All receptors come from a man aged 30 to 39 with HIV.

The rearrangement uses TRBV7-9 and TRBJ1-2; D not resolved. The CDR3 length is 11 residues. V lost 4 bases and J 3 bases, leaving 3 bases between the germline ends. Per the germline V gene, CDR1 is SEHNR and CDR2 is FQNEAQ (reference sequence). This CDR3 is CASSSDYGYTF. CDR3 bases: TGTGCCAGCAGCTCCGACTATGGCTACACCTTC.

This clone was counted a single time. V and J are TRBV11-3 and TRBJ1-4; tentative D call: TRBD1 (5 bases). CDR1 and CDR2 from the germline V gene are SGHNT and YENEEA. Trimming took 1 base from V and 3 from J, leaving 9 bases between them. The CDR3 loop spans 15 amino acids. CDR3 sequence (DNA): TGTGCCAGCAGCTTAGCTGGGGGACCTAATGAAAAACTGTTTTTT. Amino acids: CASSLAGGPNEKLFF.

The CDR3 region has the DNA TGTGCCAGCGCGAGCCAGGGGGGTTACAATGAGCAGTTCTTC. Translated: CASASQGGYNEQFF. The chain employs TRBV6-5 and TRBJ2-1, with a possible D match to TRBD1 (7 bases). Germline V gene sequence: CDR1 MNHEY, CDR2 SVGAGI. The CDR3 spans 14 residues. With 8 bases removed from V and 4 bases from J, the gap between germline ends came to 15 bases.

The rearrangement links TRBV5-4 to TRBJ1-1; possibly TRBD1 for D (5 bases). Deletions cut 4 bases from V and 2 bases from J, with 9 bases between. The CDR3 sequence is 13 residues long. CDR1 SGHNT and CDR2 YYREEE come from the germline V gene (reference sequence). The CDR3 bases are TGTGCCAGCAGCCTGACAGCTAACACTGAAGCTTTCTTT. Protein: CASSLTANTEAFF.

DNA for the CDR3: TGTGCCAGCAGCTTACGGGCTAGCGGGAGGGGAAACACCGGGGAGCTGTTTTTT. Its translation: CASSLRASGRGNTGELFF. The chain combines TRBV11-2 with TRBJ2-2; 12 nucleotides match TRBD2. Germline loops: CDR1 SGHAT, CDR2 FQNNGV. The CDR3 is 18 amino acids. V was clipped by 2 bases and J by 2 bases; unmatched bases: 6.

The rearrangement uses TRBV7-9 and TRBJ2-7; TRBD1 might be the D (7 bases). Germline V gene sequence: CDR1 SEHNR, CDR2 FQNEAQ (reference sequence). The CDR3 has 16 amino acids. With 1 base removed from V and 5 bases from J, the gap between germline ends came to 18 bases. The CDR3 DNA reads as TGTGCCAGCAGCTTAGTAAGGGGTCAGGGGGGTAACGAGCAGTACTTC. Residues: CASSLVRGQGGNEQYF.

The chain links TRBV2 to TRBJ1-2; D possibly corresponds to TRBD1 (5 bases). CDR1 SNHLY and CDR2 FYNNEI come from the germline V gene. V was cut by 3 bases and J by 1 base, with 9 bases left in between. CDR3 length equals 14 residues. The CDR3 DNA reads TGTGCCAGCAGTGACACGACAGATAACTATGGCTACACCTTC. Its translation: CASSDTTDNYGYTF.

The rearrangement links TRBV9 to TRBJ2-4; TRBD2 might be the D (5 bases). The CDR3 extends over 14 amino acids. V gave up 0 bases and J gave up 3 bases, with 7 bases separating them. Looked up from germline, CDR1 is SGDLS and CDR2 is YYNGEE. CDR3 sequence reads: CASSVDGVKNIQYF. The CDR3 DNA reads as TGTGCCAGCAGCGTAGACGGGGTCAAAAACATTCAGTACTTC.

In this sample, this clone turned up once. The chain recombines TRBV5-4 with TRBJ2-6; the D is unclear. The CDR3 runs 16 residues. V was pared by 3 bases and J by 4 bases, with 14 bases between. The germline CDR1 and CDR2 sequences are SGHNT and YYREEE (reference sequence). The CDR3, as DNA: TGTGCCAGCAGCTGGGTTGTCGTGGGCGGGGCCAACGTCCTGACTTTC. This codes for CASSWVVVGGANVLTF.

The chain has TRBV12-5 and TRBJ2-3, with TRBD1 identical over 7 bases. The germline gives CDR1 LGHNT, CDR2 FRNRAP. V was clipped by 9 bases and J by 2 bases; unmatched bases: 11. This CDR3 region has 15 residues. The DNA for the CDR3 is TGTGCTAGCGGGCGCGCGACAGGGACCACAGATACGCAGTATTTT. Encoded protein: CASGRATGTTDTQYF.

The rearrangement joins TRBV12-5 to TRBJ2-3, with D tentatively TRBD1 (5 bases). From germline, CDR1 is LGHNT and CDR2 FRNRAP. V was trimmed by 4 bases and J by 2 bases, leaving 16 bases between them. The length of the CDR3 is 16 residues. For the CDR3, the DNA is TGTGCTAGTGGTTCCAGGGTTTCACGGGCCACAGATACGCAGTATTTT. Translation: CASGSRVSRATDTQYF.